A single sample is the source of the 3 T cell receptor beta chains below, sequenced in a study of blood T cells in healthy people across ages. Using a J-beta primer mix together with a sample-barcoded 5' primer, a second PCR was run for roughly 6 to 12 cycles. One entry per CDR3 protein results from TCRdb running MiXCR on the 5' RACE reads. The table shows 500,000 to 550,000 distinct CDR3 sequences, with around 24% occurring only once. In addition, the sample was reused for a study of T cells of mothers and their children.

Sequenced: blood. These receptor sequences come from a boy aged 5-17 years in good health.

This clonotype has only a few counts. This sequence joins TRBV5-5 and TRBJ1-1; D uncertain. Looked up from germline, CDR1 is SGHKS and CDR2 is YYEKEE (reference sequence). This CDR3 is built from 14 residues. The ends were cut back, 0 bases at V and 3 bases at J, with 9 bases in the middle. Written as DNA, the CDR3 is TGTGCCAGCAGCTTGGCCTTTATAGACACTGAAGCTTTCTTT. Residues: CASSLAFIDTEAFF.

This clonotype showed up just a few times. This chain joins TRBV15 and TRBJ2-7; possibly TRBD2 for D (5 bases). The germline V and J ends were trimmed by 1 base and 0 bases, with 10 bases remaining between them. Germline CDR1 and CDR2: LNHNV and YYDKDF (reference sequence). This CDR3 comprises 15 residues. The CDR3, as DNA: TGTGCCACCAGCAGAGGAGAGGGTGGCTCCTACGAGCAGTACTTC. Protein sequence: CATSRGEGGSYEQYF.

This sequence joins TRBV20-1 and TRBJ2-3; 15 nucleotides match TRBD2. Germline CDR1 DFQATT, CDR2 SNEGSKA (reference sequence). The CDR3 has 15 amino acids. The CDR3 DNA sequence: TGCAGCTGCAGGCCCGGGACTAGCGGGGGGAGTCCGCAGTATTTT. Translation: CSCRPGTSGGSPQYF.